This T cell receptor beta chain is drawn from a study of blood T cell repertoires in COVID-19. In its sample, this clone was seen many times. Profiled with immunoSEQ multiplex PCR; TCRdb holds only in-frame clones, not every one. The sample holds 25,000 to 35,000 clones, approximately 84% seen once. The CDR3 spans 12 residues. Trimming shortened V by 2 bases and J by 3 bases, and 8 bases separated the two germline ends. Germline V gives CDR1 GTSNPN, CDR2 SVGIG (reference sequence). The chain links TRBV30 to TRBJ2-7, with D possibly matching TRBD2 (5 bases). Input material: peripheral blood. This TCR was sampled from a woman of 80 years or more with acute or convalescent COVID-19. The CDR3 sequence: CAWSYGDYEQYF. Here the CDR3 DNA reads TGTGCCTGGAGTTACGGGGACTACGAGCAGTACTTC.